This TCR beta chain came from a study of PD-L1 blockade in urothelial cancer. Study-wide context: The median T cell count in blood samples was more than 110,000.

Measured with immunoSEQ multiplex PCR; TCRdb has only the in-frame clones, and not every one. The data contain some 51,000 clones, approximately 90% of them singletons. Time point reported: peripheral blood 6 weeks after treatment start. The V end was cut by 5 bases, the J end by 1 base, with 8 bases between. The CDR3 has 13 amino acids. The germline CDR1 and CDR2 sequences are MNHNS and SASEGT. The sequencing here drew on PBMCs, taken around atezolizumab (anti-PD-L1) treatment. The chain combines TRBV6-1 with TRBJ1-1; no definite D call. The TCR originated in a man in his sixties with urothelial cancer. The CDR3 loop is CASSPNRNTEAFF. DNA of the CDR3: TGTGCCAGCAGTCCCAACAGGAACACTGAAGCTTTCTTT.